The clone carrying this TCR beta chain was picked up one time. Its matching antigen is unknown. With 60 Vbeta and 13 Jbeta primers, the PCR was carried out. Assay used: immunoSEQ multiplex PCR; TCRdb lists only in-frame clones, some missing. The table shows about 140,000 clones, with more than 70% occurring only once. Germline lookup yields CDR1 MRHNA and CDR2 SNTAGT. Trimming pared 6 bases from V and 8 bases from J, leaving 7 bases between. The CDR3 extends over 10 amino acids. The source of the sample is a study of cytomegalovirus exposure and HLA in healthy donors. The wider study: Prior work identified 100 million to 130 million unique TCR beta sequences in roughly 180 million T cells. Study observations and caveats: Earlier results showed most TCR beta V segments being productive about 90% or about 30% of the time. TCR beta chains associated with HLA were, in a later analysis, more clonally expanded than equally common others.

Each donor was healthy, and each was a bone marrow donor. The sequencing sample was made of PBMCs. The J gene is TRBJ1-2, the V gene TRBV6-4; D is uncertain. The sequence was collected from a man between 45 and 60 years old in good health and CMV-seronegative. The CDR3 nucleotides are TGTGCCAGCAGGCGGCGGGGCTACACCTTC. Translation gives CASRRRGYTF.